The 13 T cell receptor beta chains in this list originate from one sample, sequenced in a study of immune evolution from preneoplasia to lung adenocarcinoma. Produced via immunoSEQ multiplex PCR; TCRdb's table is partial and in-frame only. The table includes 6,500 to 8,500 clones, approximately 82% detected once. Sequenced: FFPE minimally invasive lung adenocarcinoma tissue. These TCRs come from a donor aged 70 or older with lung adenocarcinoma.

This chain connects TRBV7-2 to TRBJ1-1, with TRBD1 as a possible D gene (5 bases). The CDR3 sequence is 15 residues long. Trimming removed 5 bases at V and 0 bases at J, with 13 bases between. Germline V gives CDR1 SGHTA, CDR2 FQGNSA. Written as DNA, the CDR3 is TGTGCCAGCAGCCTAGACCAGGGTATGAACACTGAAGCTTTCTTT. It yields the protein CASSLDQGMNTEAFF.

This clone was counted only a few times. Here the CDR3 reads CASSQGRALPGELFF. The CDR3 bases are TGCGCCAGCAGCCAGGGGAGGGCGCTGCCCGGGGAGCTGTTTTTT. The chain links TRBV4-1 to TRBJ2-2; 7 bases agree with TRBD2. Germline-derived CDR1 and CDR2 are MGHRA and YSYEKL. J was trimmed by 6 bases and V by 3 bases; bases with no gene match: 7. The CDR3 contains 15 residues.

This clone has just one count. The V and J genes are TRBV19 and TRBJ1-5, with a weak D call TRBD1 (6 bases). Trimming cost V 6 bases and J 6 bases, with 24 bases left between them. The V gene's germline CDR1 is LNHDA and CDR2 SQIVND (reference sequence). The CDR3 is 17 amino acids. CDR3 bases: TGTGCCAGTAGATATGGAAGCGGGGGGGCTGGTAGTCAGCCCCAGCATTTT. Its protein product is CASRYGSGGAGSQPQHF.

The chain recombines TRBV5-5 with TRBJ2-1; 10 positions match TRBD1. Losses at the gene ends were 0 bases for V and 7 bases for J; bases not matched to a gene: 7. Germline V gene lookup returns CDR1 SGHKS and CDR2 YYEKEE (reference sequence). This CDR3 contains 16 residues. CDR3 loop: CASSLAVGQGVNEQFF. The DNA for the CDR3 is TGTGCCAGCAGCTTGGCAGTCGGACAGGGGGTAAATGAGCAGTTCTTC.

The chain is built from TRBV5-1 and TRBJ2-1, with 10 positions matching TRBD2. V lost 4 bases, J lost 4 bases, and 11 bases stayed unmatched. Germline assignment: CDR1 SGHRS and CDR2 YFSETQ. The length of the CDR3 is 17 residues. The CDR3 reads CASSTPSGTSEYNEQFF. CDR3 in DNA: TGCGCCAGCAGCACTCCCTCCGGGACTAGCGAATACAATGAGCAGTTCTTC. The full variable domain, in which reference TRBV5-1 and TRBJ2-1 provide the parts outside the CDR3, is KAGVTQTPRYLIKTRGQQVTLSCSPISGHRSVSWYQQTPGQGLQFLFEYFSETQRNKGNFPGRFSGRQFSNSRSEMNVSTLELGDSALYLCASSTPSGTSEYNEQFFGPGTRLTVL.

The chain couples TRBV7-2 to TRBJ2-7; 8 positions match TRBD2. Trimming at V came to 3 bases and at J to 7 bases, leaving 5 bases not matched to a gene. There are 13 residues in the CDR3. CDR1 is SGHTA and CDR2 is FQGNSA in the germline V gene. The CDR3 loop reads CASSFDGGREQYF. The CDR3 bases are TGTGCCAGCAGCTTTGACGGCGGGAGGGAGCAGTACTTC.

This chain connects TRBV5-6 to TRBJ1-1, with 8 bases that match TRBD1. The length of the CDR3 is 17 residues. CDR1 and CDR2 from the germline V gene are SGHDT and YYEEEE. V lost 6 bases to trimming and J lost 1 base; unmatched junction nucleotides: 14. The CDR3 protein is CASNKDRVQLTNTEAFF. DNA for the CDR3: TGTGCCAGCAACAAGGACAGGGTGCAACTCACGAACACTGAAGCTTTCTTT.

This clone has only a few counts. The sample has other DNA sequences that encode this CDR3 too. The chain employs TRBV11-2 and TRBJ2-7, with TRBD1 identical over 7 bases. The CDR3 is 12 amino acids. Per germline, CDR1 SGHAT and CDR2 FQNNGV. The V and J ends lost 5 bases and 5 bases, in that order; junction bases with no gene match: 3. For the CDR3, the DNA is TGTGCCAGCAGCCACGACAGGGACGAGCAGTACTTC. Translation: CASSHDRDEQYF.

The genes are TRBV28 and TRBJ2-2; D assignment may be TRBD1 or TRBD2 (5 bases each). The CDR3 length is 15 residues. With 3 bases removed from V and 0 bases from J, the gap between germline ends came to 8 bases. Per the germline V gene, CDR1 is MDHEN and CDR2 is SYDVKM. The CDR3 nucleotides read TGTGCCAGCAGTTTGAGGGGACCGAACACCGGGGAGCTGTTTTTT. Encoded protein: CASSLRGPNTGELFF.

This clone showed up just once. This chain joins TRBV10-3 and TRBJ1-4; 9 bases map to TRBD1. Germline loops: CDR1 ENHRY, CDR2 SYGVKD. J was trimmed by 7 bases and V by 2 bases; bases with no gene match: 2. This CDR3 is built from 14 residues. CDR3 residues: CAISETGGREKLFF. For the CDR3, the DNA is TGTGCCATCAGTGAGACAGGGGGCCGTGAAAAACTGTTTTTT.

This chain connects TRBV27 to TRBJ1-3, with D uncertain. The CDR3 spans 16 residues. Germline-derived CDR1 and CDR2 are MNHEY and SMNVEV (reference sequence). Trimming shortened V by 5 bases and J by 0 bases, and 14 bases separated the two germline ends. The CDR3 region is CASSPIPPYSGNTIYF. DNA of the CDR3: TGTGCCAGCAGTCCAATCCCACCCTACTCTGGAAACACCATATATTTT.

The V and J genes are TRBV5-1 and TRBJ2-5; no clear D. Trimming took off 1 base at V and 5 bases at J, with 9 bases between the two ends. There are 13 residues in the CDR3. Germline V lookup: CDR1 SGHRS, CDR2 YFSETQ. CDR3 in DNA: TGCGCCAGCAGCTTGCTAGGATGGGAGACCCAGTACTTC. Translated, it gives CASSLLGWETQYF.

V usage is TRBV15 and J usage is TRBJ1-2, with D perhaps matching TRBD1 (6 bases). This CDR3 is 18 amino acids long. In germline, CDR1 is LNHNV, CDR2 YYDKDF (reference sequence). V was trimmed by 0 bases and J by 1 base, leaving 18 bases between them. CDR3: CATSRDNRATGFNYGYTF. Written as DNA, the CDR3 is TGTGCCACCAGCAGAGATAACAGGGCCACGGGCTTTAACTATGGCTACACCTTC.